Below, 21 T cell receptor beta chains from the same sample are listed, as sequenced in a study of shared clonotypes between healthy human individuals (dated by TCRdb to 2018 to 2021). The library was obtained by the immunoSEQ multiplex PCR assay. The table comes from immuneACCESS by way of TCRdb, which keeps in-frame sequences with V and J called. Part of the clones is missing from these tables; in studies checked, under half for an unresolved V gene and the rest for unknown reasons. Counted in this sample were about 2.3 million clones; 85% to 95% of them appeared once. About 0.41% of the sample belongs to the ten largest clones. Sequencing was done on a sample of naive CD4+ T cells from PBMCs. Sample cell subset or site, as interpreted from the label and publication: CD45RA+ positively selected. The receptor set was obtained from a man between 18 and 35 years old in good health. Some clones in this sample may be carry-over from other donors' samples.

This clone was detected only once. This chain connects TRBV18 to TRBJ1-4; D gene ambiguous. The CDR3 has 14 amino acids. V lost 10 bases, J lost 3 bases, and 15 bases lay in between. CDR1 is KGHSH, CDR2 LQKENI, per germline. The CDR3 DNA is TGTGCCACCCAAAACAGTACCTCTAATGAAAAACTGTTTTTT. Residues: CATQNSTSNEKLFF.

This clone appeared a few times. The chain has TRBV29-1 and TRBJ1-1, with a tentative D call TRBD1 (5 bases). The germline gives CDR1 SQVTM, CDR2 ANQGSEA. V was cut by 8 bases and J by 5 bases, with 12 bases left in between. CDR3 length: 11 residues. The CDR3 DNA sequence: TGCAGCACTAGGACACAAACTGAAGCTTTCTTT. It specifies CSTRTQTEAFF. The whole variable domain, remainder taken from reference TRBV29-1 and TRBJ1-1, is SAVISQKPSRDICQRGTSLTIQCQVDSQVTMMFWYRQQPGQSLTLIATANQGSEATYESGFVIDKFPISRPNLTFSTLTVSNMSPEDSSIYLCSTRTQTEAFFGQGTRLTVV.

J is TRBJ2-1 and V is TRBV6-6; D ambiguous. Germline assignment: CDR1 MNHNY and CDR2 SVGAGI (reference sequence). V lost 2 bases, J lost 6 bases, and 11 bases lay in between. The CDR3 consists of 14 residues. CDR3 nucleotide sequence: TGTGCCAGCAGTTACGCTAGGTTCGGCAATGAGCAGTTCTTC. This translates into CASSYARFGNEQFF.

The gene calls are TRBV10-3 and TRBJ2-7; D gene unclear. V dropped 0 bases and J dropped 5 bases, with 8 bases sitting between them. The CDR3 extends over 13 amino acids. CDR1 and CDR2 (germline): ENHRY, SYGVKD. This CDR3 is CAISESRLNEQYF. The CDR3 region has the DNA TGTGCCATCAGTGAGTCGCGACTTAACGAGCAGTACTTC.

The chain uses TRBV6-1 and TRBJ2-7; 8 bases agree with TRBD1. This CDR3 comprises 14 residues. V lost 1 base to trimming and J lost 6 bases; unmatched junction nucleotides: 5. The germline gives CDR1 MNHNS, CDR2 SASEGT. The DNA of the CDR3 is TGTGCCAGCAGTGAAGGGACAGGGAAACCCGAGCAGTACTTC. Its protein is CASSEGTGKPEQYF.

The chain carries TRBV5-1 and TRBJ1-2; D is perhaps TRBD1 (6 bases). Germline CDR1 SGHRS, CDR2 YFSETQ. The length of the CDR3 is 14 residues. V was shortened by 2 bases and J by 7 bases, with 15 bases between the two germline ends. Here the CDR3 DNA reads TGCGCCAGCAGCTTTGGTGGGGGCTCCGGTGGCTACACCTTC. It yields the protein CASSFGGGSGGYTF.

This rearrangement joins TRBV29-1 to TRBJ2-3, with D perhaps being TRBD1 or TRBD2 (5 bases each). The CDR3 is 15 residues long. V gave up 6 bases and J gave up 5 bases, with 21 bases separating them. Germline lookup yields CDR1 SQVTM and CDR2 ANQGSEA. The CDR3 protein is CSVTPGPPRGDTQYF. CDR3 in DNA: TGCAGCGTAACCCCGGGACCTCCAAGGGGAGATACGCAGTATTTT.

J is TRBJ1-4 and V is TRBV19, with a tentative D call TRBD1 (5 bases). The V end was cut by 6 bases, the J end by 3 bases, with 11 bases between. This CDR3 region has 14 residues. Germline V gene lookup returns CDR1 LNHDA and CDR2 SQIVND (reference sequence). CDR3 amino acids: CASRREGPNEKLFF. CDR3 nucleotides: TGTGCCAGTAGGAGAGAGGGGCCTAATGAAAAACTGTTTTTT.

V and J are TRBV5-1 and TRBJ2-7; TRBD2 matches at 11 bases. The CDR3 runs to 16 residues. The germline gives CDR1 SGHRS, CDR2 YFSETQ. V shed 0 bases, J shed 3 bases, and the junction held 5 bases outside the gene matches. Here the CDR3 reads CASSLVASGRFYEQYF. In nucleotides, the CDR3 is TGCGCCAGCAGCTTGGTTGCTAGCGGGAGGTTCTACGAGCAGTACTTC. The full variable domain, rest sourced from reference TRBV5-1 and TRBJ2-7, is KAGVTQTPRYLIKTRGQQVTLSCSPISGHRSVSWYQQTPGQGLQFLFEYFSETQRNKGNFPGRFSGRQFSNSRSEMNVSTLELGDSALYLCASSLVASGRFYEQYFGPGTRLTVT.

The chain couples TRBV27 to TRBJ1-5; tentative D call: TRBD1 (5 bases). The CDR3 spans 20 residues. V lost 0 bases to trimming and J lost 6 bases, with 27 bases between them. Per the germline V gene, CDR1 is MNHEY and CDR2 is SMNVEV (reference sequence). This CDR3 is CASSLSWQGGDRSGFQPQHF. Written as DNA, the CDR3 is TGTGCCAGCAGTTTATCGTGGCAGGGTGGGGATCGATCAGGGTTTCAGCCCCAGCATTTT.

In nucleotides, the CDR3 is TGTGCCAGCTCACCGGACAGGGGAAAGGGCGGGGAGCTGTTTTTT. Translating gives CASSPDRGKGGELFF. The chain links TRBV18 to TRBJ2-2; TRBD1 agrees at 9 bases. The V and J ends lost 3 bases and 7 bases, in that order; junction bases with no gene match: 6. This CDR3 is built from 15 residues. The germline gives CDR1 KGHSH, CDR2 LQKENI.

CDR3 nucleotides: TGTGCCAGCAGCCCGGGGGCAGGGCCTCAGCCCCAGCATTTT. This sequence encodes CASSPGAGPQPQHF. V is TRBV28 and J is TRBJ1-5; possibly TRBD1 for D (6 bases). V lost 6 bases to trimming and J lost 6 bases, with 15 bases between them. Germline values: CDR1 MDHEN, CDR2 SYDVKM. The length of the CDR3 is 14 residues.

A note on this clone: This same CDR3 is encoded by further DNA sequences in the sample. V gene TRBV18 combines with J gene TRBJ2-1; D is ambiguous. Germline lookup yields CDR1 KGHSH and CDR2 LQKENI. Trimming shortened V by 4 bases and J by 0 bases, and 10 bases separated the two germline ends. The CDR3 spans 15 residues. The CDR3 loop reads CASSLGPSSYNEQFF. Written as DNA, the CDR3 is TGTGCCAGCTCACTCGGTCCTAGCTCCTACAATGAGCAGTTCTTC.

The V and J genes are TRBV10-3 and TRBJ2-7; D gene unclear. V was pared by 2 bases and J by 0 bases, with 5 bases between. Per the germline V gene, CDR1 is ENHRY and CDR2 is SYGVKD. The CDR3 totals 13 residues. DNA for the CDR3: TGTGCCATCAGTGAGGGTAACTCCTACGAGCAGTACTTC. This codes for CAISEGNSYEQYF.

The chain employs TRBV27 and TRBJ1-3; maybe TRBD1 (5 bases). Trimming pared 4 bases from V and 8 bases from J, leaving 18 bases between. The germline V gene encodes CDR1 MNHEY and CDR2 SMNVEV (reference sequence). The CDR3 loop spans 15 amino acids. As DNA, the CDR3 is TGTGCCAGCAGTTCCTCTGGGACCCTAGGGGACACCATATATTTT. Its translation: CASSSSGTLGDTIYF.

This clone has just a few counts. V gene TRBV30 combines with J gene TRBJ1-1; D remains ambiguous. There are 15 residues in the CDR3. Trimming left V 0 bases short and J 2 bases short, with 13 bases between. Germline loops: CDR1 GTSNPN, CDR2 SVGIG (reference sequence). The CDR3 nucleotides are TGTGCCTGGAGTGTACGCTGGCGACCTAACACTGAAGCTTTCTTT. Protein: CAWSVRWRPNTEAFF.

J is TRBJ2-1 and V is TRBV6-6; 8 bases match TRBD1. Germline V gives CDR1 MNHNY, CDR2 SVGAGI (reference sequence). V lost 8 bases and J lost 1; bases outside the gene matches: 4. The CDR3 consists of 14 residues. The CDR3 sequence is CASLDRGSYNEQFF. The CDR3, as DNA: TGTGCCAGCCTCGACAGGGGTTCCTACAATGAGCAGTTCTTC.

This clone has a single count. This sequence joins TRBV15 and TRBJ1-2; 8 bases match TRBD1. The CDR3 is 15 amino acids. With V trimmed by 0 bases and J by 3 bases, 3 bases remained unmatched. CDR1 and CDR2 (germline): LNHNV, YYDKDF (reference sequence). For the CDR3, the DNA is TGTGCCACCAGCAGAGAACGACAGGGGTACTATGGCTACACCTTC. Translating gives CATSRERQGYYGYTF.

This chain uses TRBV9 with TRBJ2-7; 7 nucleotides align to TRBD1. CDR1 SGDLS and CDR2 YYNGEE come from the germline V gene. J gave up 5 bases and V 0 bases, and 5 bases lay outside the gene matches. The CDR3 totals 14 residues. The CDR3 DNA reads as TGTGCCAGCAGCGTAGGAGGGCAGGGGGACGAGCAGTACTTC. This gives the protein CASSVGGQGDEQYF.

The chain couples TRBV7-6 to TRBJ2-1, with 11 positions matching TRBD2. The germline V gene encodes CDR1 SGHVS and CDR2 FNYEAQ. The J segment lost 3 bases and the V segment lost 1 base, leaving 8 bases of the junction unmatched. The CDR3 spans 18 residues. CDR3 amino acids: CASSLVGVAGGLYNEQFF. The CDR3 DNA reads TGTGCCAGCAGCTTAGTAGGGGTAGCGGGAGGGCTCTACAATGAGCAGTTCTTC. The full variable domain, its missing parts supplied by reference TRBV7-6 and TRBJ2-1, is GAGVSQSPRYKVTKRGQDVALRCDPISGHVSLYWYRQALGQGPEFLTYFNYEAQQDKSGLPNDRFSAERPEGSISTLTIQRTEQRDSAMYRCASSLVGVAGGLYNEQFFGPGTRLTVL.

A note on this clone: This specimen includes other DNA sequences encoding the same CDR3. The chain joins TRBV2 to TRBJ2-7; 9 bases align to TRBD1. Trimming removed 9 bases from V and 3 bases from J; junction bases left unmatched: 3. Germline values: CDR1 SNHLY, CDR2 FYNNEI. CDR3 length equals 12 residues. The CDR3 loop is CASRDRVYEQYF. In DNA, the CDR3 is TGTGCCAGTAGGGACAGGGTCTACGAGCAGTACTTC.